This T cell receptor (beta chain) was captured by sequencing in a study of blood T cell repertoires in COVID-19. Study in general: T cells, B-cell-depleted T cells, or PBMCs supplied cDNA or gDNA.

This CDR3 spans 13 amino acids. V dropped 3 bases and J dropped 3 bases, with 8 bases sitting between them. Germline CDR1 and CDR2: SEHNR and FQNEAQ (reference sequence). Repertoires were generated with immunoSEQ multiplex PCR, while TCRdb's copy carries only in-frame clones and drops some. The repertoire holds tens of thousands of clones, with around 87% as singletons. The sequencing sample was made of peripheral blood. The chain uses TRBV7-9 and TRBJ1-2; D gene unclear. The origin of this receptor is a woman of 80 years or more with active or convalescent COVID-19. The CDR3 region is CASSLRSDYGYTF. CDR3 DNA sequence: TGTGCCAGCAGCTTGAGAAGCGACTATGGCTACACCTTC.